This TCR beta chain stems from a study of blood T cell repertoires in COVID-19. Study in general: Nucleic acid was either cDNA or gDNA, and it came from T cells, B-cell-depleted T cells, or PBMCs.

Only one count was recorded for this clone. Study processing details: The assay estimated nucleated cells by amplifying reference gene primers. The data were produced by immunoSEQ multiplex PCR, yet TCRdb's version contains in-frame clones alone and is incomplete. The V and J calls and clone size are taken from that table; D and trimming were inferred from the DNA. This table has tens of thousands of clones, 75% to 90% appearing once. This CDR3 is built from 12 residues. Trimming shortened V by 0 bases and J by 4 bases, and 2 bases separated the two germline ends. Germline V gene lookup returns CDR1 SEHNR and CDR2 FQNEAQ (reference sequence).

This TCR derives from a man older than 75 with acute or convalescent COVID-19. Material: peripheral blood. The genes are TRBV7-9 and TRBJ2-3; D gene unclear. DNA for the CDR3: TGTGCCAGCAGCTTAGCCGCAGATACGCAGTATTTT. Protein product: CASSLAADTQYF.